The 26 T cell receptor beta chains below all came from one sample that was sequenced in a study of T cell responses to AZD1222 COVID-19 vaccine. TCRdb's table, derived via immunoSEQ multiplex PCR, lists solely in-frame clones and lacks some. The data show around 170,000 clones, roughly 88% seen once. The sequenced sample was peripheral blood, obtained 28 days after the second AZD1222 dose. Receptor source: an adult who received the AZD1222 COVID-19 vaccine.

The V and J genes are TRBV7-9 and TRBJ1-3; 10 bases match TRBD1. The V segment lost 11 bases and the J segment 8 bases; nucleotides outside the gene matches: 6. Germline CDR1 reads SEHNR; CDR2 reads FQNEAQ (reference sequence). The CDR3 extends over 12 amino acids. The CDR3 is CAGQGDGDTIYF. CDR3 coding DNA: TGTGCCGGACAGGGGGATGGGGACACCATATATTTT.

V gene TRBV6-5 combines with J gene TRBJ1-4; TRBD1 agrees at 7 bases. The junction had 4 bases not matched to a gene; V was cut back by 5 bases and J by 7 bases. This CDR3 spans 13 amino acids. Germline values: CDR1 MNHEY, CDR2 SVGAGI. CDR3: CASSRGPGEKLFF. CDR3 nucleotides: TGTGCCAGCAGTAGGGGGCCGGGTGAAAAACTGTTTTTT.

The chain couples TRBV5-1 to TRBJ1-2; D remains ambiguous. Germline values: CDR1 SGHRS, CDR2 YFSETQ. The germline V and J ends were trimmed by 0 bases and 4 bases, with 13 bases remaining between them. The CDR3 sequence is 15 residues long. The CDR3 reads CASSLEEGWSYGYTF. The CDR3 DNA reads TGCGCCAGCAGCTTGGAGGAGGGATGGAGCTATGGCTACACCTTC. Together with reference TRBV5-1 and TRBJ1-2, the CDR3 gives the full variable domain: KAGVTQTPRYLIKTRGQQVTLSCSPISGHRSVSWYQQTPGQGLQFLFEYFSETQRNKGNFPGRFSGRQFSNSRSEMNVSTLELGDSALYLCASSLEEGWSYGYTFGSGTRLTVV.

This clone was observed a few times. CDR3 sequence: CASSPRDSGGRDTGELFF. As DNA, the CDR3 is TGTGCCAGTAGTCCCCGGGATAGCGGGGGTAGGGACACCGGGGAGCTGTTTTTT. This chain joins TRBV19 and TRBJ2-2; TRBD2 matches at 9 bases. The CDR3 has 18 amino acids. The trim removed 5 bases at V and 3 bases at J, leaving 13 bases unmatched. Per germline, CDR1 LNHDA and CDR2 SQIVND (reference sequence).

This chain joins TRBV10-3 and TRBJ2-3, with D unresolved. CDR1 is ENHRY, CDR2 SYGVKD, per germline. This CDR3 spans 15 amino acids. Trimming took 3 bases from V and 0 from J, leaving 10 bases between them. CDR3 nucleotides: TGTGCCATCAGTGAAGGTAGCCTGAGCACAGATACGCAGTATTTT. Translation: CAISEGSLSTDTQYF.

The chain couples TRBV6-4 to TRBJ1-4, with 8 bases identical to TRBD1. The CDR3 runs 13 residues. CDR1 is MRHNA and CDR2 is SNTAGT in the germline V gene. V lost 3 bases to trimming and J lost 8 bases; unmatched junction nucleotides: 2. The CDR3 DNA reads TGTGCCAGCAGTGAGCACAGGGGGGAAAAACTGTTTTTT. It yields the protein CASSEHRGEKLFF.

V usage is TRBV6-1 and J usage is TRBJ2-3; TRBD1 is a possible D gene (5 bases). The V gene lost 4 bases and the J gene lost 0 bases, with 14 bases spanning the gap. The CDR3 loop spans 16 amino acids. The germline V gene has CDR1 MNHNS and CDR2 SASEGT. In nucleotides, the CDR3 is TGTGCCAGCAGTGTCCAGGGTAGCTATAGCACAGATACGCAGTATTTT. Its protein product is CASSVQGSYSTDTQYF.

The chain is built from TRBV7-9 and TRBJ2-2; the D gene could be TRBD1 or TRBD2 (5 bases each). V lost 10 bases and J lost 0, with 15 bases in between. Per germline, CDR1 SEHNR and CDR2 FQNEAQ (reference sequence). CDR3 length: 15 residues. This CDR3 is CAITPGPSNTGELFF. The CDR3 DNA follows: TGTGCCATCACACCGGGACCCTCGAACACCGGGGAGCTGTTTTTT.

The chain has TRBV29-1 and TRBJ2-3; tentative D call: TRBD1 (5 bases). This CDR3 has 15 amino acids. Between the trimmed V and J ends, which lost 3 bases and 2 bases, there was a span of 15 bases. Germline V lookup: CDR1 SQVTM, CDR2 ANQGSEA. The DNA of the CDR3 is TGCAGCGTTGACCAGGCACAGGTTTCCACAGATACGCAGTATTTT. Translating gives CSVDQAQVSTDTQYF.

The CDR3 protein is CASSSDRVLGYTF. CDR3 bases: TGTGCCAGCAGTTCGGACAGGGTTCTTGGCTACACCTTC. J is TRBJ1-2 and V is TRBV6-2 or TRBV6-3, with 8 bases identical to TRBD1. In germline, CDR1 is MNHEY, CDR2 SVGEGT. Trimming cost V 4 bases and J 7 bases; bases outside gene matches: 5. CDR3 length: 13 amino acids.

This chain uses TRBV7-2 with TRBJ2-2, with a weak D call TRBD2 (6 bases). Germline CDR1 SGHTA, CDR2 FQGNSA. The CDR3 runs 16 residues. The germline V and J ends were trimmed by 8 bases and 0 bases, with 16 bases remaining between them. CDR3 sequence reads: CASPKSLATNTGELFF. The CDR3 DNA reads TGTGCCAGCCCCAAGAGCCTAGCGACGAACACCGGGGAGCTGTTTTTT.

V gene TRBV30 combines with J gene TRBJ1-3; D gene unclear. Per germline, CDR1 GTSNPN and CDR2 SVGIG (reference sequence). The CDR3 loop spans 11 amino acids. Trimming cost V 7 bases and J 4 bases, with 8 bases left between them. CDR3 sequence reads: CAFVRGNTIYF. The CDR3 DNA reads as TGTGCCTTCGTAAGGGGAAACACCATATATTTT. The complete variable domain, with remaining parts taken from reference TRBV30 and TRBJ1-3, reads SQTIHQWPATLVQPVGSPLSLECTVEGTSNPNLYWYRQAAGRGLQLLFYSVGIGQISSEVPQNLSASRPQDRQFILSSKKLLLSDSGFYLCAFVRGNTIYFGEGSWLTVV.

V and J are TRBV5-1 and TRBJ2-7; 10 bases agree with TRBD2. Trimming removed 4 bases from V and 0 bases from J; junction bases left unmatched: 7. Germline CDR1 and CDR2: SGHRS and YFSETQ. The CDR3 has 16 residues. Here the CDR3 DNA reads TGCGCCAGCAGCCTCTTACCTAGCGGGAGCTCCTACGAGCAGTACTTC. This sequence encodes CASSLLPSGSSYEQYF.

The rearrangement uses TRBV7-8 and TRBJ2-6, with no clear D. The germline CDR1 and CDR2 sequences are SGHVS and FQNEAQ. With 2 bases removed from V and 0 bases from J, the gap between germline ends came to 8 bases. The CDR3 consists of 16 residues. CDR3 amino acids: CASSLRASSGANVLTF. CDR3 DNA sequence: TGTGCCAGCAGCTTACGGGCATCCTCTGGGGCCAACGTCCTGACTTTC.

V is TRBV6-7 and J is TRBJ1-1; 7 positions match TRBD1. TRBV6-7 is reported as an ORF; its role is uncertain. V lost 2 bases and J lost 3; bases outside the gene matches: 6. The CDR3 sequence is 15 residues long. The CDR3 spells CASSYEYRGDTEAFF. The CDR3 nucleotides are TGTGCCAGCAGTTACGAGTACAGGGGCGACACTGAAGCTTTCTTT.

This clone was seen just once. The chain recombines TRBV29-1 with TRBJ1-5, with D possibly matching TRBD1 (5 bases). The germline gives CDR1 SQVTM, CDR2 ANQGSEA. With 7 bases removed from V and 0 bases from J, the gap between germline ends came to 19 bases. The CDR3 totals 16 residues. CDR3 amino acids: CSEEPRDRYSNQPQHF. CDR3 sequence (DNA): TGCAGCGAAGAGCCGAGGGACCGTTATAGCAATCAGCCCCAGCATTTT.

This sequence joins TRBV18 and TRBJ2-2; no clear D. The CDR3 is 13 residues long. Trimming removed 3 bases at V and 1 base at J, with 3 bases between. Germline V lookup: CDR1 KGHSH, CDR2 LQKENI. In DNA form, the CDR3 reads TGTGCCAGCTCACCCCAGAACACCGGGGAGCTGTTTTTT. Protein: CASSPQNTGELFF.

The chain combines TRBV5-6 with TRBJ1-4; D call uncertain. From germline, CDR1 is SGHDT and CDR2 YYEEEE. The V gene lost 4 bases and the J gene lost 4 bases, with 11 bases spanning the gap. CDR3 length equals 14 residues. The CDR3 reads CASSRRGINEKLFF. As DNA, the CDR3 is TGTGCCAGCAGCCGCCGGGGAATTAATGAAAAACTGTTTTTT.

J is TRBJ2-1 and V is TRBV5-1; TRBD2 matches 9 bases. CDR3 length: 16 amino acids. Germline CDR1 and CDR2: SGHRS and YFSETQ. V dropped 0 bases and J dropped 4; count of bases not matched to a gene: 5. The chain's CDR3 is CASSLERGAIYNEQFF. The DNA of the CDR3 is TGCGCCAGCAGCTTGGAGCGGGGGGCAATTTACAATGAGCAGTTCTTC.

This sequence joins TRBV7-2 and TRBJ1-2; 9 bases fit TRBD1. The V gene end was trimmed by 4 bases and the J gene end by 7 bases; junction bases not matched to a gene: 7. Per germline, CDR1 SGHTA and CDR2 FQGNSA. This CDR3 is 14 amino acids long. CDR3: CASSSYRGLGGYTF. CDR3 nucleotide sequence: TGTGCCAGCAGCTCATACAGGGGGCTTGGTGGCTACACCTTC.

This chain links TRBV25-1 with TRBJ1-2; perhaps TRBD1 as D (5 bases). Trimming cost V 6 bases and J 3 bases, with 17 bases left between them. Germline values: CDR1 MGHDK, CDR2 SYGVNS. This CDR3 spans 15 amino acids. DNA for the CDR3: TGTGCCAGCAGCGGAGTCGGGGGAATCGACTATGGCTACACCTTC. Translation gives CASSGVGGIDYGYTF.

The genes are TRBV7-2 and TRBJ2-2; D is ambiguous. Between the trimmed V and J ends, which lost 1 base and 4 bases, there was a span of 10 bases. The CDR3 spans 15 residues. Germline CDR1 is SGHTA and CDR2 is FQGNSA. CDR3 in amino acids: CASSLVRQSTGELFF. The DNA for the CDR3 is TGTGCCAGCAGCTTAGTCAGGCAGTCCACCGGGGAGCTGTTTTTT.

The chain couples TRBV7-8 to TRBJ2-3, with a possible D match to TRBD2 (5 bases). V lost 3 bases, J lost 2 bases, and 12 bases lay in between. Per germline, CDR1 SGHVS and CDR2 FQNEAQ. CDR3 length: 15 residues. DNA for the CDR3: TGTGCCAGCAGCTTGACTACGACTGACACAGATACGCAGTATTTT. It translates to CASSLTTTDTDTQYF.

The chain's CDR3 is CASSPALGTFSSYEQYF. The DNA of the CDR3 is TGTGCCAGCAGTCCCGCTTTAGGGACCTTTAGCTCCTACGAGCAGTACTTC. V usage is TRBV6-6 and J usage is TRBJ2-7; D possibly uses TRBD1 or TRBD2 (5 bases each). The CDR3 contains 17 residues. Germline CDR1 reads MNHNY; CDR2 reads SVGAGI (reference sequence). V lost 5 bases and J 0 bases, leaving 20 bases between the germline ends.

This chain uses TRBV6-5 with TRBJ1-2; D gene ambiguous. Trimming cost V 0 bases and J 8 bases, with 16 bases left between them. The CDR3 consists of 15 residues. CDR1 and CDR2 from the germline V gene are MNHEY and SVGAGI. This CDR3 is CASSYSVSLALGYTF. CDR3 DNA: TGTGCCAGCAGTTACTCGGTCAGTCTTGCTCTAGGCTACACCTTC.

The chain has TRBV5-1 and TRBJ2-7; D is undetermined. This CDR3 has 14 residues. Germline-derived CDR1 and CDR2 are SGHRS and YFSETQ. The V end lost 1 base, the J end lost 1 base, and 9 bases lay between the germline ends. CDR3 sequence (DNA): TGCGCCAGCAGCTTGACAGTGTCATCCTACGAGCAGTACTTC. This encodes CASSLTVSSYEQYF.